This T cell receptor (beta chain) was captured by sequencing in a study of PD-L1 blockade in urothelial cancer. Background on the study: The study recovered a median of roughly 150,000 T cells per blood sample. Study findings and constraints: Below-median pretreatment blood TCR clonality was a predictor of better survival.

As for this clone: What it binds is unknown.

Germline CDR1 LNHNV, CDR2 YYDKDF (reference sequence). The CDR3 is 14 residues long. V gave up 5 bases and J gave up 0 bases, with 11 bases separating them. The table came from immunoSEQ multiplex PCR; TCRdb's copy has only in-frame clones and leaves some out. The table shows some 42,000 clones, with approximately 80% occurring only once. This TCR came from a man aged 65 to 79 with urothelial cancer. Sequenced material: PBMCs, taken around atezolizumab (anti-PD-L1) treatment. The V call is TRBV15, the J call TRBJ2-7; no firm D call. The CDR3: CATSDQLSSYEQYF. In DNA, the CDR3 is TGTGCCACCAGCGACCAACTAAGCTCCTACGAGCAGTACTTC.